This T cell receptor (beta chain) came from a study of vaccination and CD4 T cells after COVID-19. Study context: Cultures acting as controls obtained a CEFX pool, an HIV-1 Nef pool, or no peptide.

As for treatment: approximately 9-day PBMC culture with coronavirus spike peptide pools or control peptides (ViraFEST assay). Details on this clonotype: Its antigen is as yet unknown.

The length of the CDR3 is 13 residues. The junction had 2 bases not matched to a gene; V was cut back by 5 bases and J by 2 bases. Germline V gene sequence: CDR1 SGHTA, CDR2 FQGTGA. Researchers used the Oncomine TCR Beta short-read assay to sequence DNA from cultured CD4+ T cells. One entry per CDR3 protein, called by TCRdb with MiXCR from the PCR reads. The data contain more than 13,000 distinct CDR3 sequences, about 51% of them singletons. Sample: CD4+ T cells from blood, cultured in vitro. The TCR was taken from a human donor who had recovered from COVID-19. This rearrangement joins TRBV7-3 to TRBJ2-7; TRBD2 agrees at 8 bases. CDR3 coding DNA: TGTGCCAGCAGCCCGGGGGGGCCCTACGAGCAGTACTTC. Protein product: CASSPGGPYEQYF.